This TCR beta chain was recorded in a study of blood T cells in healthy people across ages. Study-level findings and limits: PBMCs were not sorted, which prevented a conclusive comparison of naive versus antigen-experienced cells.

Trimming at V came to 2 bases and at J to 2 bases, leaving 9 bases not matched to a gene. The CDR3 spans 17 residues. Germline loops: CDR1 SGHAT, CDR2 FQNNGV. For this clonotype: As yet, its antigen is unknown.

With a J-beta primer mix and a sample-barcoded 5' primer, a second PCR ran roughly 6 to 11 cycles. MiXCR, applied by TCRdb to the 5' RACE reads, yields one record per CDR3 protein. The table shows around 500,000 distinct CDR3 sequences, with roughly 43% occurring only once. This receptor was identified in an elderly man in good health. The chain uses TRBV11-2 and TRBJ2-3; 8 bases map to TRBD2. The material sequenced was blood. CDR3 in amino acids: CASSLFLSGVSTDTQYF. CDR3 DNA: TGTGCCAGCAGCTTATTCCTTAGCGGGGTATCCACAGATACGCAGTATTTT.